This TCR beta chain is from a study of CD8 T cells in Susac syndrome. CD8+ and CD4+ blood T cells underwent TCR beta sequencing. TEMRA cells were enriched by FACS, and CD4+ and CD8+ T cells were negatively isolated. Germline V gene sequence: CDR1 SGDLS, CDR2 YYNGEE. Trimming took off 0 bases at V and 0 bases at J, with 7 bases between the two ends. This CDR3 is 15 amino acids long. Random hexamers were used to reverse transcribe the RNA input (roughly 0.5 to 1 ug). Across 54 Vbeta and 13 Jbeta, TCR beta CDR3 was amplified with immunoSEQ multiplex PCR. MiXCR, applied by TCRdb to the immunoSEQ multiplex PCR reads, yields one record per CDR3 protein. The repertoire holds 150,000 to 180,000 distinct CDR3 sequences, 90% to 95% seen once, with 0.2% to 0.25% in the top ten. As regards this clonotype: Antigen specificity is unknown.

Whole-study findings and limits: The study acknowledged a relatively small number of individuals in its TCR sequencing and HLA analysis.

The sequencing sample was made of CD8+ T cells from PBMCs. This chain uses TRBV9 with TRBJ1-5, with D uncertain. This sequence originates from a human donor with multiple sclerosis. The DNA of the CDR3 is TGTGCCAGCAGCGTAGGGCGAGGTAGCAATCAGCCCCAGCATTTT. The encoded protein is CASSVGRGSNQPQHF.